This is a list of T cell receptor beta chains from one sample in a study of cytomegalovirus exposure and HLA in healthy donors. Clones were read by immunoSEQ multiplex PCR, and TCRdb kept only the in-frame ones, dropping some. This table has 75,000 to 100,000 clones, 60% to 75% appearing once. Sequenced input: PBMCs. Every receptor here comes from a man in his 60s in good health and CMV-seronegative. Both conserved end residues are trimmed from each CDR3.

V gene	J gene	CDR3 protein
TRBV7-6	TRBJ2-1	ASSLSGISYNEQF
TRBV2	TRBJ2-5	ASAGGGETQY
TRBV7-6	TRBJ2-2	ASSLRTGYTGELF
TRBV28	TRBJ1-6	ASLPTAGEFNSPLH
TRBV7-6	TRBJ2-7	ASSRSGSRTYEQY
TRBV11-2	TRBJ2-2	ASGRLEYTGELF
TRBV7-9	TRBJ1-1	ASSLPGDTEAF
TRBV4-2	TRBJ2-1	ASSQGGTSGYYNEQF
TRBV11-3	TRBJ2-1	ASSPRGGTAGEQF
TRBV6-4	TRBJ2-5	ASSPSGEETQY
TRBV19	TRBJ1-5	ASSNHRGRRQPQH
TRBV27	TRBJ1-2	ASSLGRSNYGYT
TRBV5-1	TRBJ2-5	ASSLQGQTETQY
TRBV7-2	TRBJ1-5	ASSYGQAGNQPQH
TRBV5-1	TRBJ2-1	ASSLGGTAYNEQF
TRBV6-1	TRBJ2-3	ASSEVPRREADTQY
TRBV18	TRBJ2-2	ASSPGAGELF
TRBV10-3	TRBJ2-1	AISERTSGGSLMQF
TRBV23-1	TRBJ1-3	ANPKFQGEGPQNPGNTIY
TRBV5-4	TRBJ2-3	ASSLAGDTDTQY
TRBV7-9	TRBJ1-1	ASTPRQSEAF
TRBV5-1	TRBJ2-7	ASCPEGLAGAGEQY
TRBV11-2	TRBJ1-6	ASSFPGSYNSPLH
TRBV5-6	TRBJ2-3	ASSETGPLSTDTQY
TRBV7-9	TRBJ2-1	ASSLDTGLAGIYNEQF
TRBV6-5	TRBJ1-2	ASSSGGGNYGYT
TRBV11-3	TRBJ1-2	ASSSTEYNYGYT
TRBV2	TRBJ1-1	ASSEAGARATEAF
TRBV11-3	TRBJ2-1	ASSWGLAGGLNEQF
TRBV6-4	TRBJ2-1	ASSERTSGSNEQF